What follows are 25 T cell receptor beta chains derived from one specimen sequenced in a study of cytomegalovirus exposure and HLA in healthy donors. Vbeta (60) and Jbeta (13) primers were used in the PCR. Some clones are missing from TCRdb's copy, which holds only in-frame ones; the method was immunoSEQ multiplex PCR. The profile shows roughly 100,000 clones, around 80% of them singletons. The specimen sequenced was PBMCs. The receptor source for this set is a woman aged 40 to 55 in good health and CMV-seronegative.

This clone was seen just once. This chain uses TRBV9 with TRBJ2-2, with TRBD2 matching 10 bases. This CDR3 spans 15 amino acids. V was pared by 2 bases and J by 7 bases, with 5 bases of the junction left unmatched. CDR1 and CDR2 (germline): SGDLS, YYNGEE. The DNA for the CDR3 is TGTGCCAGCAGCGTCTGGACTAGCGGCAGCGGGGAGCTGTTTTTT. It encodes CASSVWTSGSGELFF.

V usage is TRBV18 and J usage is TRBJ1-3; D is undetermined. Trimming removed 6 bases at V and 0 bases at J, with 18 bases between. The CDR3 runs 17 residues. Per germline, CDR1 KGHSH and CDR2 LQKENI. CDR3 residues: CASSPIVARSSGNTIYF. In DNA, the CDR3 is TGTGCCAGCTCCCCTATCGTAGCCAGAAGCTCTGGAAACACCATATATTTT.

CDR3: CASSLSGVGNQPQHF. The CDR3 bases are TGTGCCAGCAGTTTATCGGGGGTCGGCAATCAGCCCCAGCATTTT. The chain combines TRBV28 with TRBJ1-5; D might be TRBD1 (5 bases). The CDR3 has 15 amino acids. Germline V lookup: CDR1 MDHEN, CDR2 SYDVKM. V was cut by 1 base and J by 2 bases, with 9 bases left in between.

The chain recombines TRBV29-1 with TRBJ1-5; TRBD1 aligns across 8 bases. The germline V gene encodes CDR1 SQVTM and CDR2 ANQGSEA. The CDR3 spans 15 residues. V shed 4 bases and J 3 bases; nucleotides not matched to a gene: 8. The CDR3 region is CSVGIGQGFNQPQHF. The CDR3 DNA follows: TGCAGCGTTGGGATTGGACAGGGCTTCAATCAGCCCCAGCATTTT.

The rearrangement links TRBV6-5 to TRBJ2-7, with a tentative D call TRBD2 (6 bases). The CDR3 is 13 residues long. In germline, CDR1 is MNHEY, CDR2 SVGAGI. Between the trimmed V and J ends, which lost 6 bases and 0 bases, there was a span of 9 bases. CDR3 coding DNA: TGTGCCAGCAGAGCGGGCCTCTCCTACGAGCAGTACTTC. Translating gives CASRAGLSYEQYF.

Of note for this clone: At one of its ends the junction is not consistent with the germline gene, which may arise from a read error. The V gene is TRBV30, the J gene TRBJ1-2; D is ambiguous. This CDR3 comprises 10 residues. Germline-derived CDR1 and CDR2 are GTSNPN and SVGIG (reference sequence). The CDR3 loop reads CACILPKLFF. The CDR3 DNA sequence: TGTGCCTGCATTCTCCCCAAACTCTTTTTC.

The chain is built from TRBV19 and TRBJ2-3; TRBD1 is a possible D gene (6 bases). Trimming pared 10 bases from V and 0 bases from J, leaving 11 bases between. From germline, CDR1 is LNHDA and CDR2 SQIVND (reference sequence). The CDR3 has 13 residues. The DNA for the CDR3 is TGTGCCACCGGACAGACTAGCACAGATACGCAGTATTTT. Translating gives CATGQTSTDTQYF.

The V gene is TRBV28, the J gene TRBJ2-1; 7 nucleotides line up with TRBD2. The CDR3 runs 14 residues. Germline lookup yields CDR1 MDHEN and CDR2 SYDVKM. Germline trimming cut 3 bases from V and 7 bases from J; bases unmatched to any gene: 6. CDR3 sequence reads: CASSLGGSGNEQFF. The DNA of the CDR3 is TGTGCCAGCAGTTTGGGGGGGAGTGGGAATGAGCAGTTCTTC. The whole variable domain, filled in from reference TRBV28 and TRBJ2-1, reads DVKVTQSSRYLVKRTGEKVFLECVQDMDHENMFWYRQDPGLGLRLIYFSYDVKMKEKGDIPEGYSVSREKKERFSLILESASTNQTSMYLCASSLGGSGNEQFFGPGTRLTVL.

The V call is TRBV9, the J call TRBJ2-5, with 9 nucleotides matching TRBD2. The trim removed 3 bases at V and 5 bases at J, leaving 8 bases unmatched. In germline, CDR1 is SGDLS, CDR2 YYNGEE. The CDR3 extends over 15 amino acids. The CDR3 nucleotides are TGTGCCAGCAGCGCCCGGACTAGCGTTGGGGAGACCCAGTACTTC. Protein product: CASSARTSVGETQYF.

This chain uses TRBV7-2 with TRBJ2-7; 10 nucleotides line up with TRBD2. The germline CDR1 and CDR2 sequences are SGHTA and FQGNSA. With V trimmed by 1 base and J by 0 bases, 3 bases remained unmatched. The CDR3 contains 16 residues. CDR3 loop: CASSLGTSGSSYEQYF. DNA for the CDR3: TGTGCCAGCAGCTTAGGGACTAGCGGTAGCTCCTACGAGCAGTACTTC.

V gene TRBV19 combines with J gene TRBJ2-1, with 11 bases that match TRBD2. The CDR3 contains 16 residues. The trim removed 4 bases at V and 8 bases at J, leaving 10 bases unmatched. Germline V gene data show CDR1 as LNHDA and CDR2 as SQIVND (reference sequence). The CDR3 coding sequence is TGTGCCAGTAGTAACCACCCGGGACTAGCGGTCGATGAGCAGTTCTTC. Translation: CASSNHPGLAVDEQFF.

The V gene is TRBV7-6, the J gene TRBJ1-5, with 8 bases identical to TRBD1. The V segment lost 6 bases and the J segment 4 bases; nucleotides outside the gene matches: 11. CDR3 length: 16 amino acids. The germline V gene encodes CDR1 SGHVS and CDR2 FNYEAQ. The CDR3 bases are TGTGCCAGCAGTTCCCAGGACAGGGAGGGTAATCAGCCCCAGCATTTT. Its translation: CASSSQDREGNQPQHF.

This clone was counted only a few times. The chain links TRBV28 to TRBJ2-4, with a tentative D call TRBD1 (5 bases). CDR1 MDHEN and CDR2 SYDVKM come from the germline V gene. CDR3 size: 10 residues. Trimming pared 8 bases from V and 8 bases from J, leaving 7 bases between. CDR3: CASVGDIQYF. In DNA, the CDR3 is TGTGCCAGCGTAGGGGACATTCAGTACTTC.

Here the CDR3 DNA reads TGTGCCACCAGCAGTATACCGGGACAGGGAGTGTATTTT. Translated: CATSSIPGQGVYF. This chain connects TRBV15 to TRBJ2-3; 9 bases match TRBD1. CDR1 and CDR2 (germline): LNHNV, YYDKDF (reference sequence). The CDR3 contains 13 residues. The V and J ends lost 3 bases and 14 bases, in that order; junction bases with no gene match: 9. Variable domain in full (rest from reference TRBV15 and TRBJ2-3): DAMVIQNPRYQVTQFGKPVTLSCSQTLNHNVMYWYQQKSSQAPKLLFHYYDKDFNNEADTPDNFQSRRPNTSFCFLDIRSPGLGDTAMYLCATSSIPGQGVYFGPGTRLTVL.

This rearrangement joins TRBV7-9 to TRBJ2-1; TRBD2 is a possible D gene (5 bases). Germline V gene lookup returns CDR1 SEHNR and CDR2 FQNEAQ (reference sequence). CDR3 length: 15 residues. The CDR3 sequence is CSSYHGLSSYNEQFF. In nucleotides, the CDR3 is TGTTCCTCCTATCACGGACTTAGCTCCTACAATGAGCAGTTCTTC.

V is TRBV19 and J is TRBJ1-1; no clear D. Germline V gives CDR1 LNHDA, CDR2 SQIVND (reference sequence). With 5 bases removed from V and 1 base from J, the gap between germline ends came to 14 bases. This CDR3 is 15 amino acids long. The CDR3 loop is CASSLGGVGNTEAFF. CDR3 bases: TGTGCCAGTAGTCTCGGCGGGGTTGGGAACACTGAAGCTTTCTTT.

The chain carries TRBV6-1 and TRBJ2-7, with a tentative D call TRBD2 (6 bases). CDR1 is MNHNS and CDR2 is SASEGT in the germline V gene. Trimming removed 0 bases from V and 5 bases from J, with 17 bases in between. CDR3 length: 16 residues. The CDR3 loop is CASSEARLAIGDEQYF. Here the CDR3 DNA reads TGTGCCAGCAGTGAAGCGCGGCTAGCGATCGGAGACGAGCAGTACTTC.

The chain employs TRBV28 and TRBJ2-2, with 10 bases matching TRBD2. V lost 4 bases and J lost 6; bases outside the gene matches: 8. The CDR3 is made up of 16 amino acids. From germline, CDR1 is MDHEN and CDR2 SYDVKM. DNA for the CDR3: TGTGCCAGCAGTTCCCTCCAAGCGGGAGGGGCCGGGGAGCTGTTTTTT. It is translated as CASSSLQAGGAGELFF.

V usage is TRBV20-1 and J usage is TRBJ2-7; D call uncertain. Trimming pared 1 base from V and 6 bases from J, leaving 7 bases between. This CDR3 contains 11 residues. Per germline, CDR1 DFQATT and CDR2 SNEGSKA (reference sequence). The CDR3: CSARGLSEQYF. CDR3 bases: TGCAGTGCTAGAGGCCTCAGCGAGCAGTACTTC.

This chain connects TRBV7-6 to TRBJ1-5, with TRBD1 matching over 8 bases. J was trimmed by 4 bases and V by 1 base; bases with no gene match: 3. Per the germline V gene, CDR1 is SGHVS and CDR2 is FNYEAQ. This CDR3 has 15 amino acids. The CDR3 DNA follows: TGTGCCAGCAGCTTAGGACAGGGGATAAATCAGCCCCAGCATTTT. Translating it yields CASSLGQGINQPQHF.

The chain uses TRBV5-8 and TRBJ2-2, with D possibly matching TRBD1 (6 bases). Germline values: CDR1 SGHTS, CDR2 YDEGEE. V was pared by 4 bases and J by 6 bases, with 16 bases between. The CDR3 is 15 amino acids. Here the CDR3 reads CASSPLSTGPGELFF. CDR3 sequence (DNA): TGTGCCAGCAGCCCGCTCTCGACAGGCCCCGGGGAGCTGTTTTTT.

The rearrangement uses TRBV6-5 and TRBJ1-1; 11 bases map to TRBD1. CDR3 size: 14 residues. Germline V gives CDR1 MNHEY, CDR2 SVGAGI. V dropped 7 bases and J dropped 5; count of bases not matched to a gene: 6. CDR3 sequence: CASNRGTGGTEAFF. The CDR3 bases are TGTGCCAGCAACCGAGGGACAGGGGGGACTGAAGCTTTCTTT.

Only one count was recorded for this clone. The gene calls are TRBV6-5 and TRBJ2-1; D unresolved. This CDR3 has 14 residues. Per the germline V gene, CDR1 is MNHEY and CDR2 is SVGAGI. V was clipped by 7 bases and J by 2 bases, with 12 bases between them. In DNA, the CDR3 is TGTGCCAGCACTCCTTTGCCGGCCTACAATGAGCAGTTCTTC. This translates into CASTPLPAYNEQFF.

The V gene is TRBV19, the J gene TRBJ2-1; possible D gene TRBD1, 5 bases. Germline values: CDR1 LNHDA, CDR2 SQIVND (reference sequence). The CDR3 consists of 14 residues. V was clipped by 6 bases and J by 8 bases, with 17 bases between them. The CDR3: CASRNRGRADEQFF. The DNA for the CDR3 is TGTGCCAGTAGGAACAGAGGCAGGGCGGATGAGCAGTTCTTC.

CDR3 sequence: CASSSSRVELFF. Written as DNA, the CDR3 is TGTGCCAGCAGCTCTAGCCGGGTGGAACTGTTTTTT. The genes are TRBV11-2 and TRBJ1-4; D not resolved. Germline V gene sequence: CDR1 SGHAT, CDR2 FQNNGV. The CDR3 spans 12 residues. V dropped 4 bases and J dropped 12 bases, with 12 bases sitting between them.